The 20 T cell receptor beta chains in this list originate from one sample, sequenced in a study of identifying expanded T cells in peripheral blood (dated by TCRdb to between 2019 and 2020). The library was generated by the immunoSEQ multiplex PCR assay. TCRdb limited this immuneACCESS table to in-frame rearrangements with V and J called. A share of clones is missing; checked studies link under half to unresolved V genes, and the rest is unexplained. The sample contains 85,000 to 100,000 clones, more than 70% of them found a single time. Over 3% of the sample is held by the ten biggest clonotypes. Material for sequencing was blood. The receptor set was obtained from a person aged 18 to 70 in good health.

This clone was observed once. The chain links TRBV29-1 to TRBJ2-1; TRBD1 matches 11 bases. The CDR3 has 15 residues. Germline CDR1 is SQVTM and CDR2 is ANQGSEA. CDR3 coding DNA: TGCAGGGTGGGTCCAACCGGGACAGGGGGTAATGAGCAGTTCTTC. Amino acids: CRVGPTGTGGNEQFF.

The chain couples TRBV2 to TRBJ1-2; D may be TRBD1 (5 bases). CDR3 length: 11 residues. CDR1 is SNHLY and CDR2 is FYNNEI in the germline V gene. Between the trimmed V and J ends, which lost 7 bases and 4 bases, there was a span of 7 bases. DNA for the CDR3: TGTGCCAGCACCGGGGGCTATGGCTACACCTTC. This codes for CASTGGYGYTF.

The V gene is TRBV7-6, the J gene TRBJ2-1; possibly TRBD1 for D (6 bases). The V gene's germline CDR1 is SGHVS and CDR2 FNYEAQ. Trimming pared 5 bases from V and 10 bases from J, leaving 15 bases between. The CDR3 totals 13 residues. DNA of the CDR3: TGTGCCAGCAGCCCAAGCGGTACAGGGGAGCAGTTCTTC. Encoded protein: CASSPSGTGEQFF.

The gene calls are TRBV6-4 and TRBJ2-3; the D call may be TRBD1 or TRBD2 (5 bases each). The ends were cut back, 0 bases at V and 1 base at J, with 11 bases in the middle. Germline V gene lookup returns CDR1 MRHNA and CDR2 SNTAGT. The CDR3 is 16 residues long. The DNA for the CDR3 is TGTGCCAGCAGTGACTCTCGGGACGGGGGCACAGATACGCAGTATTTT. Encoded protein: CASSDSRDGGTDTQYF.

This clone is a singleton in its sample. This chain joins TRBV6-5 and TRBJ2-7; D possibly matches TRBD1 or TRBD2 (5 bases each). The germline V and J ends were trimmed by 0 bases and 13 bases, with 16 bases remaining between them. The CDR3 is 13 residues long. Germline V lookup: CDR1 MNHEY, CDR2 SVGAGI. The CDR3 spells CASSYSRQGDVYF. In DNA, the CDR3 is TGTGCCAGCAGTTACTCCCGGCAGGGAGACGTTTACTTC.

This chain joins TRBV6-1 and TRBJ1-5, with a tentative D call TRBD1 (5 bases). V was cut by 7 bases and J by 1 base, with 8 bases left in between. CDR3 length: 13 amino acids. Germline V gene lookup returns CDR1 MNHNS and CDR2 SASEGT. CDR3 DNA: TGTGCCAGCACCCACAGGAGCAATCAGCCCCAGCATTTT. Its protein is CASTHRSNQPQHF.

The chain carries TRBV10-2 and TRBJ2-7; 9 bases are shared with TRBD1. The CDR3 has 14 amino acids. V was pared by 8 bases and J by 1 base, with 6 bases of the junction left unmatched. The germline V gene encodes CDR1 WSHSY and CDR2 SAAADI. In DNA, the CDR3 is TGCGCCAGCGGGGCGGGGACAGGGTCCTACGAGCAGTACTTC. It translates to CASGAGTGSYEQYF.

This chain links TRBV7-2 with TRBJ2-1; D ambiguous. Trimming left V 1 base short and J 6 bases short, with 10 bases between. The CDR3 sequence is 14 residues long. CDR1 SGHTA and CDR2 FQGNSA come from the germline V gene. CDR3 nucleotide sequence: TGTGCCAGCAGCTTAGAGGTAGCAGCCAATGAGCAGTTCTTC. This codes for CASSLEVAANEQFF.

In DNA form, the CDR3 reads TGCGCCAGCAGCCAAGATTCGGCGTGGGGGGAGACCCAGTACTTC. Protein product: CASSQDSAWGETQYF. The V and J genes are TRBV4-1 and TRBJ2-5, with D perhaps TRBD1 or TRBD2 (5 bases each). The CDR3 runs 15 residues. Per germline, CDR1 MGHRA and CDR2 YSYEKL. V gave up 0 bases and J gave up 5 bases, with 13 bases separating them.

V usage is TRBV19 and J usage is TRBJ1-3; 8 bases align to TRBD1. The CDR3 runs to 15 residues. Germline assignment: CDR1 LNHDA and CDR2 SQIVND (reference sequence). V shed 5 bases and J 4 bases; nucleotides not matched to a gene: 7. The DNA for the CDR3 is TGTGCCAGTAGTCACAGGGGGAAAGGAGGAAACACCATATATTTT. As protein: CASSHRGKGGNTIYF.

The chain joins TRBV6-1 to TRBJ1-6, with TRBD1 matching over 7 bases. Germline assignment: CDR1 MNHNS and CDR2 SASEGT. V dropped 4 bases and J dropped 7; count of bases not matched to a gene: 10. The CDR3 totals 16 residues. The CDR3 sequence: CASSVEGASGNSPLHF. Written as DNA, the CDR3 is TGTGCCAGCAGTGTCGAGGGGGCATCGGGGAATTCACCCCTCCACTTT.

In this sample, this clone turned up once. The gene calls are TRBV28 and TRBJ1-2; TRBD1 is a possible D gene (5 bases). V gave up 5 bases and J gave up 6 bases, with 16 bases separating them. Germline CDR1 reads MDHEN; CDR2 reads SYDVKM. The length of the CDR3 is 14 residues. The CDR3 region is CASSTGLRLDGYTF. The CDR3 DNA sequence: TGTGCCAGCAGTACGGGACTTCGTTTGGATGGCTACACCTTC.

This sequence joins TRBV4-2 and TRBJ2-1, with 7 positions matching TRBD2. J gave up 7 bases and V 0 bases, and 6 bases lay outside the gene matches. The CDR3 extends over 15 amino acids. The germline gives CDR1 LGHNA, CDR2 YNFKEQ. CDR3 in amino acids: CASSQDWAGANEQFF. CDR3 coding DNA: TGTGCCAGCAGCCAAGATTGGGCGGGAGCTAATGAGCAGTTCTTC.

V gene TRBV6-1 combines with J gene TRBJ2-2; no firm D call. CDR1 MNHNS and CDR2 SASEGT come from the germline V gene. The CDR3 is made up of 15 amino acids. Trimming pared 2 bases from V and 6 bases from J, leaving 13 bases between. This CDR3 reads CASSEWASLAGELFF. The CDR3 nucleotides are TGTGCCAGCAGTGAATGGGCCTCCCTCGCCGGGGAGCTGTTTTTT.

The chain links TRBV2 to TRBJ2-5, with 14 bases matching TRBD2. The CDR3 consists of 15 residues. Germline lookup yields CDR1 SNHLY and CDR2 FYNNEI. Trimming cost V 6 bases and J 4 bases; bases outside gene matches: 4. The CDR3 DNA is TGTGCCAGCAGCAGCGGGACTAGCGGGGGAGAGACCCAGTACTTC. This encodes CASSSGTSGGETQYF.

The chain uses TRBV18 and TRBJ2-7; a weak D match, TRBD1 (5 bases). This CDR3 spans 13 amino acids. V gave up 7 bases and J gave up 0 bases, with 10 bases separating them. Germline V CDR1 and CDR2: KGHSH, LQKENI. As DNA, the CDR3 is TGTGCCAGCTTCTCAGGGCGCTCCTACGAGCAGTACTTC. Protein sequence: CASFSGRSYEQYF.

This clone was observed a handful of times. The chain employs TRBV7-2 and TRBJ2-7; TRBD2 aligns across 7 bases. Germline trimming cut 3 bases from V and 6 bases from J; bases unmatched to any gene: 5. CDR3 length: 13 residues. The V gene's germline CDR1 is SGHTA and CDR2 FQGNSA. CDR3 DNA sequence: TGTGCCAGCAGCTTGGTGTCGGGAGGCGAGCAGTACTTC. Translated, it gives CASSLVSGGEQYF.

In its sample, this clone was seen once. This chain uses TRBV28 with TRBJ1-5; perhaps TRBD1 as D (6 bases). The V end lost 4 bases, the J end lost 2 bases, and 18 bases lay between the germline ends. The CDR3 is 17 residues long. The germline V gene has CDR1 MDHEN and CDR2 SYDVKM. CDR3 DNA sequence: TGTGCCAGCAGTTCCCGGGGAGGGGGACGAGGCAATCAGCCCCAGCATTTT. Protein product: CASSSRGGGRGNQPQHF.

The chain couples TRBV5-1 to TRBJ2-7, with 8 nucleotides matching TRBD1. Germline V gene data show CDR1 as SGHRS and CDR2 as YFSETQ. The ends lost 1 base at V and 5 bases at J; junction bases unmatched: 5. The CDR3 has 14 amino acids. CDR3 DNA: TGCGCCAGCAGCTTGTCTGAGACAGGGGACGAGCAGTACTTC. It specifies CASSLSETGDEQYF. The variable domain in full, with the rest retrieved from reference TRBV5-1 and TRBJ2-7, is KAGVTQTPRYLIKTRGQQVTLSCSPISGHRSVSWYQQTPGQGLQFLFEYFSETQRNKGNFPGRFSGRQFSNSRSEMNVSTLELGDSALYLCASSLSETGDEQYFGPGTRLTVT.

This clone appeared once. V gene TRBV19 combines with J gene TRBJ2-5; 12 bases fit TRBD1. Per the germline V gene, CDR1 is LNHDA and CDR2 is SQIVND (reference sequence). V was pared by 3 bases and J by 5 bases, with 4 bases of the junction left unmatched. CDR3 length equals 15 residues. CDR3 amino acids: CASSIGTGGAETQYF. The CDR3, as DNA: TGTGCCAGTAGTATCGGGACAGGGGGCGCGGAGACCCAGTACTTC.